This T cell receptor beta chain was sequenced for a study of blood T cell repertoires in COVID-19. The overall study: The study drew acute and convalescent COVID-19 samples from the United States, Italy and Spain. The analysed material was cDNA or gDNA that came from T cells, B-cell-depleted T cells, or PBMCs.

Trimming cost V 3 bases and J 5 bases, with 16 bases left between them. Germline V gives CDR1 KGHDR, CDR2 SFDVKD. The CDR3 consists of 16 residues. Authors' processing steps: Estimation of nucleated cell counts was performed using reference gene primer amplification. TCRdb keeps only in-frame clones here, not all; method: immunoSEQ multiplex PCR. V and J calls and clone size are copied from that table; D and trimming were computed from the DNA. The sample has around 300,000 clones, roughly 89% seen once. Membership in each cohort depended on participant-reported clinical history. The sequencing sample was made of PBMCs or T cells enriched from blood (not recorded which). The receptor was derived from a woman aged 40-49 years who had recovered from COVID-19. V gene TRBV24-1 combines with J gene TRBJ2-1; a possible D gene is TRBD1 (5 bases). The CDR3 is CATSDGPLDSHNEQFF. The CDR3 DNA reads TGTGCCACCAGTGATGGTCCTCTTGACAGCCACAATGAGCAGTTCTTC.